The 17 T cell receptor beta chains below were found in one sample sequenced in a study of cytomegalovirus exposure and HLA in healthy donors. Primers included in the PCR were 60 Vbeta and 13 Jbeta primers. Assay: immunoSEQ multiplex PCR; the TCRdb copy retains only in-frame clones and omits some. The table shows 100,000 to 150,000 clones, with 81% occurring only once. The source material was PBMCs. The source is a woman aged 40 to 50 in good health and CMV-seronegative.

The V call is TRBV7-2, the J call TRBJ2-1; D unresolved. Germline assignment: CDR1 SGHTA and CDR2 FQGNSA. Trimming took off 1 base at V and 0 bases at J, with 7 bases between the two ends. The CDR3 runs to 15 residues. DNA of the CDR3: TGTGCCAGCAGCTTAGGACTTCCCTCCTACAATGAGCAGTTCTTC. Its protein product is CASSLGLPSYNEQFF.

This clone was recorded only once. This chain links TRBV7-9 with TRBJ2-5, with 12 bases aligning to TRBD1. Germline CDR1 SEHNR, CDR2 FQNEAQ (reference sequence). V was clipped by 4 bases and J by 5 bases; unmatched bases: 8. CDR3 size: 16 residues. The CDR3 DNA is TGTGCCAGCAGCTCCCGTTGGGACAGGGGGCTTGAGACCCAGTACTTC. Translated, it gives CASSSRWDRGLETQYF.

This sequence joins TRBV9 and TRBJ2-5; 7 bases fit TRBD2. The germline CDR1 and CDR2 sequences are SGDLS and YYNGEE. The CDR3 length is 15 residues. V lost 0 bases to trimming and J lost 5 bases; unmatched junction nucleotides: 7. The CDR3 is CASSVVGRERETQYF. The DNA for the CDR3 is TGTGCCAGCAGCGTAGTTGGGCGGGAGCGGGAGACCCAGTACTTC.

The V gene is TRBV7-2, the J gene TRBJ1-1; D ambiguous. Trimming took off 1 base at V and 7 bases at J, with 10 bases between the two ends. The CDR3 extends over 13 amino acids. The germline gives CDR1 SGHTA, CDR2 FQGNSA. The CDR3 here is CASSLEMSLEAFF. The DNA of the CDR3 is TGTGCCAGCAGCTTAGAGATGAGCCTTGAAGCTTTCTTT.

In regard to this clone: Sequence at one end of the junction differs from germline and may be a read error. J is TRBJ2-5 and V is TRBV7-3, with D possibly being TRBD2 (6 bases). Germline CDR1 is SGHTA and CDR2 is FQGTGA. CDR3 length equals 17 residues. DNA for the CDR3: TGTGCCAGCAGCGTGGAGGGGCCTAGCAGAATCCAAGAGGCCCAGTACTTC. Protein sequence: CASSVEGPSRIQEAQYF.

This clone has just one count. This chain links TRBV11-3 with TRBJ2-1; maybe TRBD1 (6 bases). Trimming took 4 bases from V and 10 from J, leaving 11 bases between them. The germline CDR1 and CDR2 sequences are SGHNT and YENEEA. The length of the CDR3 is 12 residues. The DNA of the CDR3 is TGTGCCAGCAGCTCCATGAGGGGGGAGCAGTTCTTC. This codes for CASSSMRGEQFF.

This sequence joins TRBV19 and TRBJ1-1; 7 bases fit TRBD1. The CDR3 length is 15 residues. J gave up 1 base and V 3 bases, and 5 bases lay outside the gene matches. CDR1 LNHDA and CDR2 SQIVND come from the germline V gene (reference sequence). The CDR3 nucleotides are TGTGCCAGTAGTATGGAAAACAGGGGGAACACTGAAGCTTTCTTT. This translates into CASSMENRGNTEAFF.

This clone occurred a few times. At the DNA level, this CDR3 is encoded by other sequences in the same sample as well. The chain couples TRBV5-4 to TRBJ1-1; D not certain. The CDR3 loop spans 13 amino acids. Germline V gene data show CDR1 as SGHNT and CDR2 as YYREEE (reference sequence). V was cut by 2 bases and J by 1 base, with 6 bases left in between. CDR3 nucleotides: TGTGCCAGCAGCTTAGGAGAGAACACTGAAGCTTTCTTT. Translated, it gives CASSLGENTEAFF.

The gene calls are TRBV30 and TRBJ2-1, with 8 bases lining up with TRBD2. V lost 4 bases, J lost 2 bases, and 10 bases stayed unmatched. The CDR3 is 16 amino acids. CDR1 is GTSNPN and CDR2 is SVGIG in the germline V gene (reference sequence). CDR3 bases: TGTGCCTGGACCGGGCCAGCGGGGGTGGCCTACAATGAGCAGTTCTTC. Its protein product is CAWTGPAGVAYNEQFF.

With regard to this clone: One end of the junction varies from germline; a read error may be responsible. The rearrangement links TRBV7-9 to TRBJ2-2, with 8 bases lining up with TRBD2. The CDR3 is 15 residues long. CDR1 and CDR2 (germline): SEHNR, FQNEAQ (reference sequence). CDR3 amino acids: CSSSHTSGPTGELFF. CDR3 DNA sequence: TGTTCCAGCAGCCATACTAGCGGACCCACCGGGGAGCTGTTTTTT.

V and J are TRBV28 and TRBJ2-2; 7 bases map to TRBD1. With V trimmed by 7 bases and J by 8 bases, 22 bases remained unmatched. Germline lookup yields CDR1 MDHEN and CDR2 SYDVKM. This CDR3 region has 18 residues. The CDR3 loop reads CASKEGFWDRQNPGELFF. The CDR3 bases are TGTGCCAGCAAAGAAGGATTCTGGGACAGACAGAATCCGGGGGAGCTGTTTTTT.

This clone has only one observation. The CDR3 sequence: CASSLLQGIATNEKLFF. DNA of the CDR3: TGTGCCAGCAGCCTCTTACAGGGAATTGCAACTAATGAAAAACTGTTTTTT. This chain uses TRBV11-2 with TRBJ1-4; D may be TRBD1 (6 bases). V was trimmed by 5 bases and J by 0 bases, leaving 16 bases between them. Germline V CDR1 and CDR2: SGHAT, FQNNGV. The CDR3 totals 17 residues.

The chain uses TRBV19 and TRBJ1-1, with D tentatively TRBD1 (5 bases). Trimming shortened V by 9 bases and J by 6 bases, and 14 bases separated the two germline ends. This CDR3 region has 12 residues. CDR1 and CDR2 (germline): LNHDA, SQIVND (reference sequence). The CDR3 DNA sequence: TGTGCCAGCAACCCAGGGTGGCCTGAAGCTTTCTTT. Its translation: CASNPGWPEAFF. Drawing the rest from reference TRBV19 and TRBJ1-1, the complete variable domain is DGGITQSPKYLFRKEGQNVTLSCEQNLNHDAMYWYRQDPGQGLRLIYYSQIVNDFQKGDIAEGYSVSREKKESFPLTVTSAQKNPTAFYLCASNPGWPEAFFGQGTRLTVV.

This chain links TRBV5-1 with TRBJ1-6; D is perhaps TRBD1 (5 bases). Between the trimmed V and J ends, which lost 5 bases and 7 bases, there was a span of 16 bases. The V gene's germline CDR1 is SGHRS and CDR2 YFSETQ. The CDR3 is 15 residues long. The DNA for the CDR3 is TGCGCCAGCAGTCCATCTAAGACAGAGAATTCACCCCTCCACTTT. It encodes CASSPSKTENSPLHF.

The chain uses TRBV30 and TRBJ2-1; a possible D gene is TRBD2 (6 bases). Trimming pared 2 bases from V and 4 bases from J, leaving 12 bases between. The germline V gene has CDR1 GTSNPN and CDR2 SVGIG (reference sequence). This CDR3 contains 14 residues. The CDR3 here is CAWSRLASYNEQFF. CDR3 sequence (DNA): TGTGCCTGGAGTAGGCTAGCGAGTTACAATGAGCAGTTCTTC. Combining the CDR3 with reference TRBV30 and TRBJ2-1 gives the whole variable domain SQTIHQWPATLVQPVGSPLSLECTVEGTSNPNLYWYRQAAGRGLQLLFYSVGIGQISSEVPQNLSASRPQDRQFILSSKKLLLSDSGFYLCAWSRLASYNEQFFGPGTRLTVL.

V usage is TRBV7-3 and J usage is TRBJ1-6; a possible D gene is TRBD1 (6 bases). Trimming took off 1 base at V and 13 bases at J, with 11 bases between the two ends. The germline CDR1 and CDR2 sequences are SGHTA and FQGTGA. CDR3 length equals 13 residues. The CDR3 region is CASSLNVQGPLHF. CDR3 DNA sequence: TGTGCCAGCAGCTTAAACGTCCAGGGGCCCCTCCACTTT.

The genes are TRBV4-1 and TRBJ2-2, with a possible D match to TRBD2 (6 bases). Germline CDR1 and CDR2: MGHRA and YSYEKL. Deletions cut 4 bases from V and 2 bases from J, with 11 bases between. The CDR3 loop spans 15 amino acids. CDR3 sequence (DNA): TGCGCCAGCAGCCCTAGGGACTTAAACACCGGGGAGCTGTTTTTT. This encodes CASSPRDLNTGELFF.